This T cell receptor (beta chain) appears in the sequencing data of a study of OX40 agonist ivuxolimab in advanced cancers. This clone showed up just a few times. The CDR3 contains 16 residues. The germline V gene has CDR1 SGHNT and CDR2 YYREEE (reference sequence). V gave up 0 bases and J gave up 2 bases, with 15 bases separating them. This table comes from immunoSEQ multiplex PCR, and its TCRdb copy is limited to in-frame clones, with some not included. The data show 35,000 to 40,000 clones, about 84% seen once. Material: CD4+ or CD8+ T cells sorted from blood, obtained in a trial of the OX40 agonist ivuxolimab. The chain joins TRBV5-4 to TRBJ2-7; D gene ambiguous. The origin of this receptor is an adult with an advanced solid tumor such as melanoma, head and neck, liver or kidney cancer. CDR3 region: CASSLGGPALPYEQYF. The CDR3 nucleotides are TGTGCCAGCAGCTTGGGAGGACCAGCGCTCCCCTACGAGCAGTACTTC.